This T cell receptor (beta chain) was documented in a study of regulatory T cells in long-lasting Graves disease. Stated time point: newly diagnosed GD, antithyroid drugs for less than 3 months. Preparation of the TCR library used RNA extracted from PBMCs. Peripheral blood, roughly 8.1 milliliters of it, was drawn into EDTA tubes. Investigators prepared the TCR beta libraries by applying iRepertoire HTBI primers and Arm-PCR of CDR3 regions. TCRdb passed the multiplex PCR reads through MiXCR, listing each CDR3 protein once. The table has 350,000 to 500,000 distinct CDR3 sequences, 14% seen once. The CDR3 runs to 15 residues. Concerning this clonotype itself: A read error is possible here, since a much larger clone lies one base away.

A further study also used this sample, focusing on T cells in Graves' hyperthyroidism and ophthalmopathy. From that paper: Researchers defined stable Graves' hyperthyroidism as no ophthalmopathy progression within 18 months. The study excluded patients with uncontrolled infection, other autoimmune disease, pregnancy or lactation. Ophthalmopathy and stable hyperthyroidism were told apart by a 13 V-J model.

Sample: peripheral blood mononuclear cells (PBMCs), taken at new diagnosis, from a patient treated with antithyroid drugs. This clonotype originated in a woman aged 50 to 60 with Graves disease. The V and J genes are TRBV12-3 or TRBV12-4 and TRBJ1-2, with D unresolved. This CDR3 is CASSYTVPITYGHTF. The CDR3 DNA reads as TGTGCCAGCAGCTATACAGTACCCATCACCTATGGCCACACCTTC.